The 20 T cell receptor beta chains below come from one sample, sequenced in a study of blood T cell repertoires in COVID-19. Measured with immunoSEQ multiplex PCR; TCRdb has only the in-frame clones, and not every one. Of 250,000 to 350,000 clones listed, roughly 85% were seen once; the top ten hold 3%. Input material: peripheral blood. Receptor source: a woman aged 25-40 years with active or convalescent COVID-19.

This chain uses TRBV19 with TRBJ1-6; D gene unclear. Per germline, CDR1 LNHDA and CDR2 SQIVND (reference sequence). The CDR3 runs 14 residues. The V end lost 1 base, the J end lost 5 bases, and 6 bases lay between the germline ends. The CDR3 bases are TGTGCCAGTAGTATAGCGGAGAATAATTCACCCCTCCACTTT. Protein product: CASSIAENNSPLHF.

The chain links TRBV5-6 to TRBJ2-1; D might be TRBD2 (7 bases). The germline V gene has CDR1 SGHDT and CDR2 YYEEEE. The CDR3 consists of 15 residues. Trimming removed 6 bases from V and 5 bases from J, with 18 bases in between. The CDR3 here is CASKSSAGAHNEQFF. The CDR3 coding sequence is TGTGCCAGCAAGAGCTCCGCGGGGGCCCACAATGAGCAGTTCTTC. Full variable domain (missing parts from reference TRBV5-6 and TRBJ2-1): DAGVTQSPTHLIKTRGQQVTLRCSPKSGHDTVSWYQQALGQGPQFIFQYYEEEERQRGNFPDRFSGHQFPNYSSELNVNALLLGDSALYLCASKSSAGAHNEQFFGPGTRLTVL.

This clone was observed a few times. The gene calls are TRBV7-9 and TRBJ1-2; 12 nucleotides align to TRBD1. CDR3 length: 17 amino acids. J gave up 6 bases and V 9 bases, and 17 bases lay outside the gene matches. CDR1 SEHNR and CDR2 FQNEAQ come from the germline V gene (reference sequence). The DNA of the CDR3 is TGTGCCAGGAATTTAATCCGGGACAGGGGGCAGGAAAATGGCTACACCTTC. Translating it yields CARNLIRDRGQENGYTF. The full variable domain, rest sourced from reference TRBV7-9 and TRBJ1-2, is DTGVSQNPRHKITKRGQNVTFRCDPISEHNRLYWYRQTLGQGPEFLTYFQNEAQLEKSRLLSDRFSAERPKGSFSTLEIQRTEQGDSAMYLCARNLIRDRGQENGYTFGSGTRLTVV.

The DNA for the CDR3 is TGTGCCAGCAGCTTAGTGACAGGGGAATGGGGTAATGAAAAACTGTTTTTT. Its translation: CASSLVTGEWGNEKLFF. The chain carries TRBV7-9 and TRBJ1-4; 8 nucleotides agree with TRBD1. Germline loops: CDR1 SEHNR, CDR2 FQNEAQ (reference sequence). V shed 1 base, J shed 4 bases, and the junction held 8 bases outside the gene matches. This CDR3 contains 17 residues.

Written as DNA, the CDR3 is TGTGCCAGCAGCCCCAACGGGACTCATACTGAGTATGGCAATCAGCCCCAGCATTTT. This codes for CASSPNGTHTEYGNQPQHF. The gene calls are TRBV21-1 and TRBJ1-5. TRBV21-1 is a listed pseudogene. The CDR3 loop spans 19 amino acids.

This clone has more than one count but fewer than ten. The rearrangement links TRBV29-1 to TRBJ2-5, with 11 nucleotides matching TRBD2. The J segment lost 0 bases and the V segment lost 3 bases, leaving 6 bases of the junction unmatched. Germline lookup yields CDR1 SQVTM and CDR2 ANQGSEA. This CDR3 comprises 16 residues. The CDR3 region has the DNA TGCAGCGTTGACCCTCTAGCGGGGGGAAACCAAGAGACCCAGTACTTC. It encodes CSVDPLAGGNQETQYF.

A few counts support this clone. The rearrangement links TRBV19 to TRBJ1-5; the D gene is possibly TRBD1 (5 bases). CDR3 size: 16 residues. Per the germline V gene, CDR1 is LNHDA and CDR2 is SQIVND (reference sequence). The V and J ends lost 3 bases and 1 base respectively, with 13 bases between them. CDR3 DNA sequence: TGTGCCAGTAGTATGGGGTCGACAGCAAGCAATCAGCCCCAGCATTTT. This translates into CASSMGSTASNQPQHF.

J is TRBJ2-1 and V is TRBV6-5; 8 bases line up with TRBD2. The CDR3 is made up of 15 amino acids. V trimming: 1 base; J trimming: 6 bases; junction bases outside the gene matches: 5. Germline V gene lookup returns CDR1 MNHEY and CDR2 SVGAGI. The CDR3 nucleotides are TGTGCCAGCAGTTACTTGCGGGGGGAATTCAATGAGCAGTTCTTC. This gives the protein CASSYLRGEFNEQFF.

As to this clone: Other DNA sequences in the sample encode the same CDR3. The chain links TRBV28 to TRBJ2-5; possible D gene TRBD2, 5 bases. CDR1 MDHEN and CDR2 SYDVKM come from the germline V gene. The V and J ends lost 5 bases and 4 bases respectively, with 11 bases between them. This CDR3 contains 13 residues. Here the CDR3 DNA reads TGTGCCAGCAGTCTCGCGGGTGGAGAGACCCAGTACTTC. It encodes CASSLAGGETQYF.

The chain couples TRBV5-1 to TRBJ2-3; 15 nucleotides match TRBD2. This CDR3 contains 17 residues. Germline loops: CDR1 SGHRS, CDR2 YFSETQ. V dropped 4 bases and J dropped 5; count of bases not matched to a gene: 8. CDR3 in amino acids: CASSIGLAGGPVDTQYF. CDR3 coding DNA: TGCGCCAGCAGCATCGGACTAGCGGGGGGGCCGGTAGATACGCAGTATTTT.

CDR3 nucleotide sequence: TGCGCCACCACGGTGGGTAATAGCGGGATCTACAATGAGCAGTTCTTC. Its protein product is CATTVGNSGIYNEQFF. The chain employs TRBV5-1 and TRBJ2-1; 8 bases agree with TRBD2. V trimming: 9 bases; J trimming: 3 bases; junction bases outside the gene matches: 14. CDR3 length equals 16 residues. The germline V gene has CDR1 SGHRS and CDR2 YFSETQ.

In DNA form, the CDR3 reads TGCGCCAGCAGCCCGGAAGTGGACACAAAAGCTTTCTTT. It translates to CASSPEVDTKAFF. This chain uses TRBV5-1 with TRBJ1-1, with D possibly TRBD1 on 5 matching bases. CDR3 length equals 13 residues. The V and J ends lost 4 bases and 9 bases respectively, with 16 bases between them. Germline V gives CDR1 SGHRS, CDR2 YFSETQ.

The chain couples TRBV7-2 to TRBJ1-5; D is possibly TRBD1 (6 bases). The germline V gene encodes CDR1 SGHTA and CDR2 FQGNSA. Trimming removed 4 bases from V and 12 bases from J, with 13 bases in between. The CDR3 totals 12 residues. The DNA of the CDR3 is TGTGCCAGCAGCTCGATGGGACAACTCCAGCATTTT. This codes for CASSSMGQLQHF.

The chain combines TRBV6-1 with TRBJ1-3; D not resolved. Per germline, CDR1 MNHNS and CDR2 SASEGT. Trimming removed 2 bases at V and 3 bases at J, with 17 bases between. This CDR3 contains 17 residues. For the CDR3, the DNA is TGTGCCAGCAGTGAAATTCTCGGAGGGTCCGTTGGAAACACCATATATTTT. Translated, it gives CASSEILGGSVGNTIYF.

The rearrangement links TRBV5-1 to TRBJ2-6; the D is unclear. CDR1 SGHRS and CDR2 YFSETQ come from the germline V gene. This CDR3 is 14 amino acids long. V gave up 5 bases and J gave up 0 bases, with 6 bases separating them. CDR3 protein: CASSPYSGANVLTF. CDR3 DNA: TGCGCCAGCAGTCCTTACTCTGGGGCCAACGTCCTGACTTTC.

This clone showed up just a few times. V is TRBV6-5 and J is TRBJ1-5; the match to TRBD1 covers 10 bases. The J segment lost 5 bases and the V segment lost 10 bases, leaving 8 bases of the junction unmatched. The germline CDR1 and CDR2 sequences are MNHEY and SVGAGI. The CDR3 sequence is 14 residues long. The CDR3 coding sequence is TGTGCCATTCGGACAGGGGGAACGGATCAGCCCCAGCATTTT. The encoded protein is CAIRTGGTDQPQHF.

The rearrangement links TRBV9 to TRBJ1-2; D is perhaps TRBD1 (5 bases). V dropped 3 bases and J dropped 8 bases, with 5 bases sitting between them. CDR1 and CDR2 (germline): SGDLS, YYNGEE. CDR3 length: 10 amino acids. The CDR3 DNA reads TGTGCCAGCAGCGGGGGCGGCTACACCTTC. As protein: CASSGGGYTF.

The genes are TRBV5-1 and TRBJ2-1, with 7 bases that match TRBD2. The ends lost 7 bases at V and 5 bases at J; junction bases unmatched: 9. This CDR3 region has 14 residues. The germline gives CDR1 SGHRS, CDR2 YFSETQ. In nucleotides, the CDR3 is TGCGCCAGCGGTAGTGGACTAGTAAACAATGAGCAGTTCTTC. Translated, it gives CASGSGLVNNEQFF. The complete variable domain, with remaining parts taken from reference TRBV5-1 and TRBJ2-1, reads KAGVTQTPRYLIKTRGQQVTLSCSPISGHRSVSWYQQTPGQGLQFLFEYFSETQRNKGNFPGRFSGRQFSNSRSEMNVSTLELGDSALYLCASGSGLVNNEQFFGPGTRLTVL.

This rearrangement joins TRBV23-1 to TRBJ2-7; TRBD1 agrees at 7 bases. Being an ORF, TRBV23-1 has a function that is uncertain. The CDR3 is 16 amino acids. V trimming: 3 bases; J trimming: 0 bases; junction bases outside the gene matches: 8. Here the CDR3 DNA reads TGCGCCAGCAGTCAGCCTGGACAGGCGAACTCCTACGAGCAGTACTTC. Protein product: CASSQPGQANSYEQYF.

The genes are TRBV7-2 and TRBJ1-5, with D maybe TRBD1 (5 bases). The CDR3 spans 17 residues. The germline CDR1 and CDR2 sequences are SGHTA and FQGNSA. V lost 5 bases to trimming and J lost 5 bases, with 22 bases between them. CDR3 loop: CASSLDNWGDVHQPQHF. CDR3 sequence (DNA): TGTGCCAGCAGCCTGGATAACTGGGGGGATGTTCATCAGCCCCAGCATTTT. Supplemented by reference TRBV7-2 and TRBJ1-5, the full variable domain reads GAGVSQSPSNKVTEKGKDVELRCDPISGHTALYWYRQSLGQGLEFLIYFQGNSAPDKSGLPSDRFSAERTGGSVSTLTIQRTQQEDSAVYLCASSLDNWGDVHQPQHFGDGTRLSIL.